This is a list of T cell receptor beta chains from one sample in a study of blood T cell repertoires in COVID-19. The method was immunoSEQ multiplex PCR; TCRdb's version includes in-frame clones alone and lacks a portion of them. The data contain about 200,000 clones, about 90% of them singletons. The sample taken for sequencing was peripheral blood. The receptors come from a man aged 40-49 years with active or convalescent COVID-19. CDR3s include the opening cysteine and the closing phenylalanine or tryptophan. Each record gives: D gene, J gene, V gene, clone size, CDR3 DNA, CDR3 protein. The D gene is left open where the match is weak. The size entry is marked missing in some rows and otherwise reads once, few, many or a size class.

NA | TRBJ2-1 | TRBV9 | once | TGTGCCAGCAGCTCGATCGGACTGGAAAATGAGCAGTTCTTC | CASSSIGLENEQFF
TRBD1 | TRBJ1-5 | TRBV7-9 | NA | TGTGCCAGCAGCCCCGGAGGACAGGGCTTCAGTCAGCCCCAGCATTTT | CASSPGGQGFSQPQHF
NA | TRBJ2-5 | TRBV15 | NA | TGTGCCACCAGCAGTGGAACGAGGGCGGAGACCCAGTACTTC | CATSSGTRAETQYF
NA | TRBJ1-1 | TRBV19 | NA | TGTGCCAGTAGTATCTCCAGGGCAGGCGGGAACACTGAAGCTTTCTTT | CASSISRAGGNTEAFF
NA | TRBJ2-5 | TRBV27 | NA | TGTGCCAGCAGTTTGTATACAGGGCTGGAGACCCAGTACTTC | CASSLYTGLETQYF
NA | TRBJ1-1 | TRBV7-9 | NA | TGTGCCAGCAGCTTAATAACGGTGAACACTGAAGCTTTCTTT | CASSLITVNTEAFF
NA | TRBJ1-4 | TRBV30 | few | TGTGCCTGGAGTTTCAACGGGGCCCAGGGGAAACTGTTTTTT | CAWSFNGAQGKLFF
NA | TRBJ2-5 | TRBV19 | NA | TGTGCCAGTAGTATTATGGGGCACGGGGGAGAGACCCAGTACTTC | CASSIMGHGGETQYF
NA | TRBJ1-2 | TRBV30 | NA | TGTGCCTGGAACTCTGGGGCTCGCTTGGATAACTATGGCTACACCTTC | CAWNSGARLDNYGYTF
NA | TRBJ2-1 | TRBV6-5 | NA | TGTGCCAGCAGCGCGGGGAGCTCCTACAATGAGCAGTTCTTC | CASSAGSSYNEQFF
TRBD1 | TRBJ1-2 | TRBV6-1 | few | TGTGCCAGCAGTCCTACAGGGGGCGATGGCTACACCTTC | CASSPTGGDGYTF
NA | TRBJ1-1 | TRBV12-3/TRBV12-4 | NA | TGTGCCAGCAGTCCGGACAAGAACACTGAAGCTTTCTTT | CASSPDKNTEAFF
TRBD1 | TRBJ1-2 | TRBV4-1 | NA | TGCGCCAGCAGCCAAGGACAGGGGTTAACCCAACCTAACTATGGCTACACCTTC | CASSQGQGLTQPNYGYTF